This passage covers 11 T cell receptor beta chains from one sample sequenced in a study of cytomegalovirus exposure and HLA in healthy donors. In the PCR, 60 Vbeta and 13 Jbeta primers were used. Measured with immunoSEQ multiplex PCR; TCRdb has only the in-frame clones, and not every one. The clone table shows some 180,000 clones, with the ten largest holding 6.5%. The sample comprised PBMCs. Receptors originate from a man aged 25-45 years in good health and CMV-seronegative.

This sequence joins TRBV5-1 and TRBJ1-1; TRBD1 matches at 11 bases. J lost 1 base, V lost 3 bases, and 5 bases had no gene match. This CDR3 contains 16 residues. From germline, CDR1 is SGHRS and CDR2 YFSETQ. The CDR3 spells CASSSQGQGANTEAFF. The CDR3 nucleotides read TGCGCCAGCAGCTCCCAAGGACAGGGGGCGAACACTGAAGCTTTCTTT. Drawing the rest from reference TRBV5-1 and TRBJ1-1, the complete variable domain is KAGVTQTPRYLIKTRGQQVTLSCSPISGHRSVSWYQQTPGQGLQFLFEYFSETQRNKGNFPGRFSGRQFSNSRSEMNVSTLELGDSALYLCASSSQGQGANTEAFFGQGTRLTVV.

The CDR3 sequence: CAISESWTGASTDTQYF. The CDR3 DNA is TGTGCCATCAGTGAGTCATGGACAGGGGCTAGCACAGATACGCAGTATTTT. This rearrangement joins TRBV10-3 to TRBJ2-3, with 9 bases lining up with TRBD1. The CDR3 is 17 amino acids. J lost 0 bases, V lost 0 bases, and 4 bases had no gene match. Germline V CDR1 and CDR2: ENHRY, SYGVKD.

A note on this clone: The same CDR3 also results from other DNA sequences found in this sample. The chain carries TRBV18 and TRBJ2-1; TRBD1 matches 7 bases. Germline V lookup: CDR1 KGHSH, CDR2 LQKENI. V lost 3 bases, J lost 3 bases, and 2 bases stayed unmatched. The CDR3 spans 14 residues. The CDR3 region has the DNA TGTGCCAGCTCACCTGGGACAGACTACAATGAGCAGTTCTTC. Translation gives CASSPGTDYNEQFF.

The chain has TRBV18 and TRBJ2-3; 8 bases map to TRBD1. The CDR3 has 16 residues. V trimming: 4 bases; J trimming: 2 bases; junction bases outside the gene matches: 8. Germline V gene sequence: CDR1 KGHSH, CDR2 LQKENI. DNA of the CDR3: TGTGCCAGCTCACAACCGCGACAGGGGTCCACAGATACGCAGTATTTT. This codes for CASSQPRQGSTDTQYF.

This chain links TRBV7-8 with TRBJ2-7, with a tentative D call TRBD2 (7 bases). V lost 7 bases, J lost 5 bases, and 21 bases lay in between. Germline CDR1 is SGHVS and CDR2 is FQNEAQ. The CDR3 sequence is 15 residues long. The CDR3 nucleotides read TGTGCCAGCACTGCGGGGAGGGGGATTTTAGACGAGCAGTACTTC. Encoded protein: CASTAGRGILDEQYF.

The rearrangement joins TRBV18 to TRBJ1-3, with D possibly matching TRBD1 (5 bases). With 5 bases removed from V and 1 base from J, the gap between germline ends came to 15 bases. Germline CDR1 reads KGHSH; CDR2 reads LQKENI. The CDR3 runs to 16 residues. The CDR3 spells CASSTSDSGSGNTIYF. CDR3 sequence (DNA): TGTGCCAGCTCAACCTCAGACAGTGGTTCTGGAAACACCATATATTTT.

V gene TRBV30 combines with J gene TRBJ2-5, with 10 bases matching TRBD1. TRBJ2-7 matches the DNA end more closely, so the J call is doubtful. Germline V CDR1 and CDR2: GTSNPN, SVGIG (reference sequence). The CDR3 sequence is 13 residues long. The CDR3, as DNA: TGTGCCTGGAGCGGGACAGGGGAGGGCGAGCAGTACTTC. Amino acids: CAWSGTGEGEQYF.

CDR3 residues: CASSPPGTENEKLFF. As DNA, the CDR3 is TGTGCCAGCTCACCACCGGGGACAGAGAATGAAAAACTGTTTTTT. The V gene is TRBV18, the J gene TRBJ1-4; 7 nucleotides match TRBD1. With 0 bases clipped from V and 5 bases from J, the junction kept 3 bases outside the gene matches. The CDR3 has 15 residues. CDR1 KGHSH and CDR2 LQKENI come from the germline V gene.

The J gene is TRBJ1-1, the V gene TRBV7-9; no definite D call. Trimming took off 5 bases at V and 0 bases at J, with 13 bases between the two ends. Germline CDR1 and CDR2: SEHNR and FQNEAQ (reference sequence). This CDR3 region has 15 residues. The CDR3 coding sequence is TGTGCCAGCAGCCGTAACAGCAATATGAACACTGAAGCTTTCTTT. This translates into CASSRNSNMNTEAFF.

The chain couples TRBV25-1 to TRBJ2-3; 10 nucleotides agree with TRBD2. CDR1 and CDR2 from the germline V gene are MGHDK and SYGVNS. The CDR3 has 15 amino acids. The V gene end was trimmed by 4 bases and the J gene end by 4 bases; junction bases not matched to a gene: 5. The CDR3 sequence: CASSASGRASDTQYF. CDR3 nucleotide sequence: TGTGCCAGCAGTGCCAGCGGGAGGGCTTCAGATACGCAGTATTTT.

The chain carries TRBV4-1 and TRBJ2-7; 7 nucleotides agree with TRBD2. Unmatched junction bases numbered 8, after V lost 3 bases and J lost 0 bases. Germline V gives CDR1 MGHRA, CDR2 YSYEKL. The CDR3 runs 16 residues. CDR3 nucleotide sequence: TGCGCCAGCAGCCAGGGAAGCGGGAAGTTCTCCTACGAGCAGTACTTC. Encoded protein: CASSQGSGKFSYEQYF.